This TCR beta chain was obtained from a study of cytomegalovirus exposure and HLA in healthy donors. PCR primers comprised 60 Vbeta and 13 Jbeta primers. Clones were read by immunoSEQ multiplex PCR, and TCRdb kept only the in-frame ones, dropping some. The sample consists of 100,000 to 150,000 clones, around three quarters of them appearing once. From germline, CDR1 is SGHTS and CDR2 YDEGEE. The CDR3 sequence is 13 residues long. Trimming removed 3 bases from V and 3 bases from J, with 7 bases in between. V and J are TRBV5-8 and TRBJ1-5, with unresolved D. The sample taken for sequencing was PBMCs. The clonotype originates from a man aged 30 to 45 in good health and CMV-seronegative. CDR3 DNA: TGTGCCAGCAGCTCCCTGTCCAATCAGCCCCAGCATTTT. This codes for CASSSLSNQPQHF.